This T cell receptor beta chain was identified during a study of regulatory T cells in long-lasting Graves disease. Specified time point: persistent/refractory GD, antithyroid drugs over 5 years with positive TRAb. After RNA was extracted from PBMCs, the TCR library was made from it. The authors built TCR beta libraries using iRepertoire HTBI primers and Arm-PCR of CDR3 regions. TCRdb re-called the multiplex PCR reads through MiXCR, storing one row per CDR3 protein. Seen here are about half a million distinct CDR3 sequences, under 25% observed once, and the top ten hold around 13%. This clonotype was seen only a few times. CDR1 and CDR2 from the germline V gene are DFQATT and SNEGSKA (reference sequence). This CDR3 is built from 16 residues. J was trimmed by 2 bases and V by 3 bases; bases with no gene match: 3.

The chain combines TRBV20-1 with TRBJ2-1; TRBD2 agrees at 14 bases. The TCR originated in a female donor with Graves disease. This specimen was peripheral blood mononuclear cells (PBMCs), taken when the disease was refractory, from a patient treated with antithyroid drugs. In DNA, the CDR3 is TGCAGTGCTAGGACTAGCGGGGGGGCCACCTACAATGAGCAGTTCTTC. Translated, it gives CSARTSGGATYNEQFF.